Listed here is a single TCR beta chain. Its antigen is not identified. Data came from immunoSEQ multiplex PCR; TCRdb stores just in-frame clones and leaves some out. The data show 90,000 to 150,000 clones, around 90% seen once. The data belong to a study of T cell responses to AZD1222 COVID-19 vaccine. Study-level results: Seropositivity was recorded at baseline in only 5 or 6 AZD1222 recipients. After the peak T cell response, and only then, were repertoires sampled. Clonal diversity was possibly underestimated, and the donors were mostly white British, with more females.

Between the trimmed V and J ends, which lost 3 bases and 2 bases, there was a span of 7 bases. CDR3 length: 13 amino acids. CDR1 is MRHNA, CDR2 SNTAGT, per germline. The receptor's source is an adult who received the MenACWY meningococcal vaccine as a control. This specimen consisted of peripheral blood, obtained 28 days after the second dose of the MenACWY control vaccine. The rearrangement links TRBV6-4 to TRBJ1-1; D uncertain. CDR3 loop: CASSEEINTEAFF. CDR3 nucleotides: TGTGCCAGCAGTGAGGAGATTAACACTGAAGCTTTCTTT.